This record covers a single T cell receptor beta chain. Its target is not known. Profiled with immunoSEQ multiplex PCR; TCRdb holds only in-frame clones, not every one. The sample includes 110,000 to 150,000 clones, approximately 90% seen only once; the top ten take about 3.7%. This entry comes from a study of T cell responses to AZD1222 COVID-19 vaccine. Points from the study as a whole: Two AZD1222 administrations were followed by greater Spike-specific TCR breadth and depth. Targets within unmutated variant regions were reportedly found for nearly half of spike-specific TCRs. The donors showed a predominance of white British ancestry and of females, with possible underestimation of clonal diversity. Spike as a whole was targeted by vaccine-associated CD4 TCRs, dominant at 160-218 and 743-854.

Sequences were derived from peripheral blood, sampled on day 0 of AZD1222 vaccination. The TCR was taken from an adult in good health.

This CDR3 is CASSLAPPGLQETQYF. For the CDR3, the DNA is TGTGCCAGCAGCTTAGCTCCGCCGGGACTGCAAGAGACCCAGTACTTC. This chain joins TRBV7-6 and TRBJ2-5; D may be TRBD2 (6 bases). The CDR3 runs to 16 residues. The V gene lost 0 bases and the J gene lost 2 bases, with 13 bases spanning the gap. In germline, CDR1 is SGHVS, CDR2 FNYEAQ.